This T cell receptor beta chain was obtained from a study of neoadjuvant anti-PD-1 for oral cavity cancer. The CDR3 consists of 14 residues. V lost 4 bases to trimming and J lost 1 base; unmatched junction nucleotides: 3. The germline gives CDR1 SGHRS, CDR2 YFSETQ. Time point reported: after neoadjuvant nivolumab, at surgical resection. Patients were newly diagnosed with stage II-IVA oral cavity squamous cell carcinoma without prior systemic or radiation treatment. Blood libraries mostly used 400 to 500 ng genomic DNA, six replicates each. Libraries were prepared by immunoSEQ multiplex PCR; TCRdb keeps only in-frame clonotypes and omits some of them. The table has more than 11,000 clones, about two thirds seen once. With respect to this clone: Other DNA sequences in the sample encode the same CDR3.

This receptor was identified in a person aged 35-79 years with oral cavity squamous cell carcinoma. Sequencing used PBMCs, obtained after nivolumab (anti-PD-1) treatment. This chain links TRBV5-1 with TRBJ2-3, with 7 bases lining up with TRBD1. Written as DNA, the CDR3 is TGCGCCAGCAGCCCCGGACAGGGCACAGATACGCAGTATTTT. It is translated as CASSPGQGTDTQYF.